Sequencing of this T cell receptor beta chain was carried out in a study of tumor-infiltrating lymphocytes in primary liver carcinoma. With respect to this clonotype: One junction end does not reproduce the germline sequence, and a read error may be involved.

Germline lookup yields CDR1 SGHRS and CDR2 YFSETQ. The CDR3 is made up of 13 amino acids. From approximately 530 ng of total RNA, TCR beta-specific cDNA was reverse-transcribed using a constant-region primer. Generation of the TCR beta libraries relied on three nested multiplex PCR rounds using slightly modified ARM-PCR. PCR rounds one and two used TRBV1-TRBV30 forward primers with a C-beta reverse primer for about 11 cycles each. TCRdb itself ran the multiplex PCR reads through MiXCR, one entry per CDR3 protein. The table records over 75,000 distinct CDR3 sequences, about 73% of them present only once. Total RNA and DNA came together from around 18-30 mg of bulk tissue without cell sorting.

This TCR derives from a man aged 40-55 years with primary liver carcinoma and hepatitis B virus infection. The chain joins TRBV5-1 to TRBJ2-7; 7 bases match TRBD2. Sample: tumor-adjacent normal liver tissue. The CDR3: CASSTGTTYEQHF. CDR3 bases: TGCGCCAGCAGCACCGGGACTACCTACGAGCAGCACTTC.